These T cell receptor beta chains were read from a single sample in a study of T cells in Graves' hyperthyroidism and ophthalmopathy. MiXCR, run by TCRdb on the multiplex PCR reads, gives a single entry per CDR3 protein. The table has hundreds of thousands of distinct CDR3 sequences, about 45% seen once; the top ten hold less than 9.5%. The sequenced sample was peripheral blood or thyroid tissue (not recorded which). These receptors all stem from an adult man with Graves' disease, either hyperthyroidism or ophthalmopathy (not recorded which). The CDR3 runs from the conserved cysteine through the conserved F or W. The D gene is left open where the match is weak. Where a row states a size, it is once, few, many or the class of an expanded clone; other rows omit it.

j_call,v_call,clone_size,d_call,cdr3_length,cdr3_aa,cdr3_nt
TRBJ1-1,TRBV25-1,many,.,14,CASSELGEGTEAFF,TGTGCCAGCAGTGAATTAGGGGAAGGCACTGAAGCTTTCTTT
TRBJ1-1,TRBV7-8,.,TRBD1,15,CASSLMGQGSTEAFF,TGTGCCAGCAGCTTGATGGGACAGGGAAGCACTGAAGCTTTCTTT
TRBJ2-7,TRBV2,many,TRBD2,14,CAIGLLAGRGEQYF,TGTGCCATCGGCTTACTAGCGGGAAGGGGCGAGCAGTACTTC
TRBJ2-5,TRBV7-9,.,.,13,CASSLDVPETQYF,TGTGCCAGCAGCTTAGACGTGCCAGAGACCCAGTACTTC
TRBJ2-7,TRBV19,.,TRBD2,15,CASSIVNSGTYEQYF,TGTGCCAGTAGTATAGTTAATAGCGGGACATACGAGCAGTACTTC
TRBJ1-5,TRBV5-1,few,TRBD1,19,CASSRPGTGLGGSNQPQHF,TGCGCCAGCAGCCGTCCCGGGACAGGGCTGGGGGGTAGCAATCAGCCCCAGCATTTT
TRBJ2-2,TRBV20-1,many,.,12,CSASWLPGELFF,TGCAGTGCTAGTTGGTTACCCGGGGAGCTGTTTTTT
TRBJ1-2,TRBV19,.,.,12,CASDQIQGGYTF,TGTGCCAGTGACCAAATACAGGGCGGCTACACCTTC
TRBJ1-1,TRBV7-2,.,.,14,CASRDSFGNTEAFF,TGTGCCAGCAGGGACAGCTTCGGGAACACTGAAGCTTTCTTT
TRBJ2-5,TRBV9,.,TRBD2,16,CASSVEGAGGPETQYF,TGTGCCAGCAGCGTAGAAGGAGCGGGGGGGCCGGAGACCCAGTACTTC
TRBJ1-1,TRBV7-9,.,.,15,CASSLAGSPNTEAFF,TGTGCCAGCAGCTTGGCGGGCAGTCCGAACACTGAAGCTTTCTTT
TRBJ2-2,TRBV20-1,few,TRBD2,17,CSARDPTSGGLAGELFF,TGCAGTGCTAGAGACCCCACTAGCGGGGGGCTAGCCGGGGAGCTGTTTTTT
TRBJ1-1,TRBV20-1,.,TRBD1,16,CSAEPQGQGWNTEAFF,TGCAGTGCAGAACCACAGGGACAGGGGTGGAACACTGAAGCTTTCTTT
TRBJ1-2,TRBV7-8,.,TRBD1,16,CASSLAATGGVYGYTF,TGTGCCAGCAGCTTAGCGGCGACAGGGGGCGTCTATGGCTACACCTTC
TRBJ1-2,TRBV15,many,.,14,CATSLTVTNYGYTF,TGTGCCACCAGTCTAACAGTGACTAACTATGGCTACACCTTC
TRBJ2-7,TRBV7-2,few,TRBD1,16,CASNPWVGGDHYEQYF,TGTGCCAGCAACCCCTGGGTAGGGGGCGACCACTACGAGCAGTACTTC
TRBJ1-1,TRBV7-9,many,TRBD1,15,CASSLGQGAWTEAFF,TGTGCCAGCAGCTTAGGACAGGGGGCGTGGACTGAAGCTTTCTTT
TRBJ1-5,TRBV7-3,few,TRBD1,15,CASSLTGGGGQPQHF,TGTGCCAGCAGCTTAACAGGGGGCGGGGGTCAGCCCCAGCATTTT
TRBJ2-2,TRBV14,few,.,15,CASSQRQGRTGELFF,TGTGCCAGCAGCCAACGGCAGGGAAGGACCGGGGAGCTGTTTTTT
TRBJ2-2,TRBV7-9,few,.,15,CASSYSGSNTGELFF,TGTGCCAGCAGTTACTCTGGCAGTAACACCGGGGAGCTGTTTTTT
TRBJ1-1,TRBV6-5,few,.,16,CASSSNSGTSNTEAFF,TGTGCCAGCAGTTCGAACTCCGGGACATCGAACACTGAAGCTTTCTTT
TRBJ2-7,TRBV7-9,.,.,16,CASSFLGDNGSHEQYF,TGTGCCAGCAGCTTCCTAGGGGACAACGGGTCCCACGAGCAGTACTTC
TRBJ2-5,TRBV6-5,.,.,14,CASSYDRYQETQYF,TGTGCCAGCAGTTACGACAGATACCAAGAGACCCAGTACTTC
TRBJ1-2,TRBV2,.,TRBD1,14,CASSLRDRVDGYTF,TGTGCCAGCAGTCTACGCGACAGGGTTGATGGCTACACCTTC
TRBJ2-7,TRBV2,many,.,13,CASSLTVLGEQYF,TGTGCCAGCAGTCTGACAGTTTTGGGCGAGCAGTACTTC
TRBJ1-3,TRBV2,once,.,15,CASSEAGGAGNTIYF,TGTGCCAGCAGTGAAGCGGGAGGAGCCGGAAACACCATATATTTT
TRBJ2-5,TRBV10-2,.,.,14,CASSERQGSETQYF,TGCGCCAGCAGTGAGAGGCAGGGGAGCGAGACCCAGTACTTC
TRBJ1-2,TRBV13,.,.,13,CASKREAGYGYTF,TGTGCCAGCAAGAGGGAAGCCGGCTATGGCTACACCTTC
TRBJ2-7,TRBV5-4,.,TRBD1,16,CASSYRQGVFSYEQYF,TGTGCCAGCAGTTACCGACAGGGGGTTTTCTCCTACGAGCAGTACTTC
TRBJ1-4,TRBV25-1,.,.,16,CASSDPSRATNEKLFF,TGTGCCAGCAGTGACCCAAGCCGGGCAACTAATGAAAAACTGTTTTTT
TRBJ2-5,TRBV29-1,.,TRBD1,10,CSVPTGSQYF,TGCAGCGTACCGACAGGGTCCCAGTACTTC
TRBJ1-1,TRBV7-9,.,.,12,CASTLVQGQAFF,TGTGCCAGCACCTTAGTGCAGGGCCAAGCTTTCTTT
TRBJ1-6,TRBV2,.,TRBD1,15,CASSETGVGNSPLHF,TGTGCCAGCAGTGAGACAGGGGTAGGAAATTCACCCCTCCACTTT
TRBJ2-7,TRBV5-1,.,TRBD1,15,CASSYGPGQGGQQYF,TGCGCCAGCAGCTATGGCCCGGGACAGGGAGGGCAGCAGTACTTC
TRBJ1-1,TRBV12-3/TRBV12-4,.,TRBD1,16,CASSLAAGTGGTEAFF,TGTGCCAGCAGTTTAGCGGCCGGGACAGGGGGCACTGAAGCTTTCTTT
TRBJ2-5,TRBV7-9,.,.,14,CASSQEQWGQPQYF,TGTGCCAGCAGCCAAGAGCAGTGGGGTCAGCCCCAGTACTTC
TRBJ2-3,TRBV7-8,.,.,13,CASSLLNTDTQYF,TGTGCCAGCAGCTTACTTAACACAGATACGCAGTATTTT
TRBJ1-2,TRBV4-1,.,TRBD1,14,CASSQFGTGYGYTF,TGCGCCAGCAGCCAATTTGGGACAGGGTATGGCTACACCTTC
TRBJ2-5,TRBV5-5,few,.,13,CASSPSLGETQYF,TGTGCCAGCAGCCCCAGCCTGGGAGAGACCCAGTACTTC
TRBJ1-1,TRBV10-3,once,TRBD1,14,CAIRAGTGRDEAFF,TGTGCCATCAGGGCCGGGACAGGGCGTGATGAAGCTTTCTTT
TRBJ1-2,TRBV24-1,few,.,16,CASRFRGGGLNYGYTF,TGTGCCAGCAGGTTCCGAGGAGGAGGCCTTAACTATGGCTACACCTTC
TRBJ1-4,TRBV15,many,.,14,CATSREGLSEKLFF,TGTGCCACCAGCAGAGAGGGACTGAGTGAAAAACTGTTTTTT
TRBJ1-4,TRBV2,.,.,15,CASSAGAGAREKLFF,TGTGCCAGCAGTGCAGGGGCGGGGGCCCGTGAAAAACTGTTTTTT
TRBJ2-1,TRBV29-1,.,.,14,CSGGRQGHYNEQFF,TGCAGCGGGGGGCGGCAGGGACACTACAATGAGCAGTTCTTC
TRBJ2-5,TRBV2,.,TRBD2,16,CASSLKWRGGAETQYF,TGTGCCAGCAGTTTAAAGTGGCGGGGGGGCGCAGAGACCCAGTACTTC